Following are 29 T cell receptor beta chains from one sample sequenced in a study of cytomegalovirus exposure and HLA in healthy donors. Researchers ran the PCR with 60 Vbeta and 13 Jbeta primers. Sequencing was performed with immunoSEQ multiplex PCR; in TCRdb, only in-frame clones are kept and a portion is missing. Here the sample spans about 190,000 clones, 75% to 85% being singletons. The material sequenced was PBMCs. These receptors were taken from a woman between 18 and 29 years old in good health and CMV-seropositive.

The chain employs TRBV6-1 and TRBJ1-2; TRBD1 aligns across 7 bases. Germline V gene data show CDR1 as MNHNS and CDR2 as SASEGT. The length of the CDR3 is 14 residues. Trimming removed 7 bases from V and 10 bases from J; junction bases left unmatched: 15. This CDR3 reads CASNLDRAKEIYTF. The CDR3 DNA follows: TGTGCCAGCAACCTCGACAGGGCCAAGGAGATCTACACCTTC.

The chain joins TRBV5-4 to TRBJ2-3; 14 bases fit TRBD2. This CDR3 comprises 15 residues. CDR1 is SGHNT, CDR2 YYREEE, per germline (reference sequence). V trimming: 5 bases; J trimming: 1 base; junction bases outside the gene matches: 0. The CDR3 bases are TGTGCCAGCAGGGGACTAGCGGGAGGCACAGATACGCAGTATTTT. Protein sequence: CASRGLAGGTDTQYF.

The rearrangement uses TRBV9 and TRBJ1-3, with D unresolved. This CDR3 contains 16 residues. With 0 bases removed from V and 0 bases from J, the gap between germline ends came to 10 bases. Germline V gives CDR1 SGDLS, CDR2 YYNGEE. The chain's CDR3 is CASSVERGPSGNTIYF. The CDR3 DNA follows: TGTGCCAGCAGCGTAGAGAGAGGGCCCTCTGGAAACACCATATATTTT.

Only a few counts were recorded for this clone. CDR3 nucleotides: TGTGCCAGCAGGAGTACAGGGAACACTGAAGCTTTCTTT. The encoded protein is CASRSTGNTEAFF. The chain joins TRBV6-1 to TRBJ1-1; a possible D gene is TRBD1 (5 bases). From germline, CDR1 is MNHNS and CDR2 SASEGT. The CDR3 extends over 13 amino acids. The V gene lost 6 bases and the J gene lost 1 base, with 9 bases spanning the gap.

The chain uses TRBV27 and TRBJ2-1, with 7 positions matching TRBD1. Unmatched junction bases numbered 8, after V lost 4 bases and J lost 8 bases. This CDR3 has 14 residues. Germline V gene lookup returns CDR1 MNHEY and CDR2 SMNVEV (reference sequence). CDR3 bases: TGTGCCAGCAGTTCCCTACAGGGGAAACATGAGCAGTTCTTC. This codes for CASSSLQGKHEQFF.

The rearrangement joins TRBV18 to TRBJ1-2; maybe TRBD1 (6 bases). The CDR3 sequence is 14 residues long. Germline values: CDR1 KGHSH, CDR2 LQKENI. The V and J ends lost 3 bases and 4 bases respectively, with 12 bases between them. CDR3: CASSPAGGGYGYTF. CDR3 nucleotide sequence: TGTGCCAGCTCACCCGCGGGGGGCGGCTATGGCTACACCTTC.

This clone was observed a few times. This sequence joins TRBV6-1 and TRBJ1-5; D is perhaps TRBD1 (6 bases). The length of the CDR3 is 13 residues. Germline lookup yields CDR1 MNHNS and CDR2 SASEGT. V lost 4 bases and J 4 bases, leaving 8 bases between the germline ends. Here the CDR3 reads CASSGTDNQPQHF. CDR3 nucleotides: TGTGCCAGCAGTGGGACAGATAATCAGCCCCAGCATTTT.

This clone turned up a few times. This chain joins TRBV6-5 and TRBJ2-7, with 12 bases aligning to TRBD1. CDR1 is MNHEY and CDR2 is SVGAGI in the germline V gene. This CDR3 has 14 residues. V lost 8 bases and J lost 4; bases outside the gene matches: 6. This chain's CDR3 is CASGQGQGAYEQYV. CDR3 coding DNA: TGTGCCAGCGGCCAGGGACAGGGGGCTTACGAGCAGTACGTC.

This chain connects TRBV2 to TRBJ1-6; the D gene is possibly TRBD1 (5 bases). Trimming left V 7 bases short and J 5 bases short, with 12 bases between. This CDR3 spans 14 amino acids. CDR1 SNHLY and CDR2 FYNNEI come from the germline V gene. Here the CDR3 reads CASTGSDNNSPLHF. The DNA of the CDR3 is TGTGCCAGCACTGGGTCGGACAATAATTCACCCCTCCACTTT. Looking up the rest from reference TRBV2 and TRBJ1-6 gives the full variable domain: EPEVTQTPSHQVTQMGQEVILRCVPISNHLYFYWYRQILGQKVEFLVSFYNNEISEKSEIFDDQFSVERPDGSNFTLKIRSTKLEDSAMYFCASTGSDNNSPLHFGNGTRLTVT.

This clone was detected once. The chain uses TRBV5-1 and TRBJ1-1; D is uncertain. The CDR3 runs to 15 residues. V lost 3 bases and J 4 bases, leaving 16 bases between the germline ends. CDR1 and CDR2 from the germline V gene are SGHRS and YFSETQ. CDR3 residues: CASSSPRGKATEAFF. DNA for the CDR3: TGCGCCAGCAGCTCCCCCCGAGGGAAGGCCACTGAAGCTTTCTTT.

The V and J genes are TRBV7-9 and TRBJ1-6, with 10 bases fitting TRBD1. The CDR3 sequence is 14 residues long. The V gene end was trimmed by 4 bases and the J gene end by 10 bases; junction bases not matched to a gene: 4. Germline CDR1 and CDR2: SEHNR and FQNEAQ (reference sequence). CDR3 in amino acids: CASSWAGQGSPLHF. The CDR3, as DNA: TGTGCCAGCAGCTGGGCGGGACAGGGGTCACCCCTCCACTTT.

The V call is TRBV15, the J call TRBJ1-1, with 7 positions matching TRBD1. The CDR3 covers 14 residues. Trimming at V came to 0 bases and at J to 11 bases, leaving 9 bases not matched to a gene. Per germline, CDR1 LNHNV and CDR2 YYDKDF (reference sequence). This chain's CDR3 is CATSRDNQGGPAFF. The CDR3 DNA reads TGTGCCACCAGCAGAGATAACCAAGGGGGCCCGGCTTTCTTT. Supplemented by reference TRBV15 and TRBJ1-1, the full variable domain reads DAMVIQNPRYQVTQFGKPVTLSCSQTLNHNVMYWYQQKSSQAPKLLFHYYDKDFNNEADTPDNFQSRRPNTSFCFLDIRSPGLGDTAMYLCATSRDNQGGPAFFGQGTRLTVV.

The rearrangement uses TRBV28 and TRBJ1-2, with TRBD1 matching 11 bases. The ends lost 7 bases at V and 8 bases at J; junction bases unmatched: 12. Germline V gene sequence: CDR1 MDHEN, CDR2 SYDVKM. This CDR3 has 15 amino acids. The CDR3 nucleotides read TGTGCCAGCATTCACTCCGGGACAGGGGGTAAGGGCTACACCTTC. Its translation: CASIHSGTGGKGYTF.

The chain employs TRBV12-5 and TRBJ1-1; perhaps TRBD1 as D (6 bases). V was cut by 2 bases and J by 6 bases, with 10 bases left in between. CDR3 length: 13 amino acids. Germline V gene data show CDR1 as LGHNT and CDR2 as FRNRAP. This CDR3 is CASGLPGVPEAFF. The CDR3 nucleotides read TGTGCTAGTGGTTTGCCAGGGGTACCTGAAGCTTTCTTT.

The chain combines TRBV28 with TRBJ2-3; D not certain. Germline V gene sequence: CDR1 MDHEN, CDR2 SYDVKM. This CDR3 has 14 amino acids. V was cut by 6 bases and J by 5 bases, with 15 bases left in between. CDR3 sequence reads: CASSPGGQVDTQYF. In DNA form, the CDR3 reads TGTGCCAGCAGCCCCGGTGGGCAAGTAGATACGCAGTATTTT.

V gene TRBV6-5 combines with J gene TRBJ2-7; TRBD1 matches at 7 bases. CDR1 and CDR2 (germline): MNHEY, SVGAGI. With V trimmed by 6 bases and J by 1 base, 3 bases remained unmatched. The CDR3 runs to 13 residues. The CDR3 loop is CASRGGASYEQYF. The CDR3, as DNA: TGTGCCAGCAGAGGGGGCGCTTCCTACGAGCAGTACTTC.

The chain employs TRBV11-1 and TRBJ2-1, with TRBD2 matching 9 bases. Germline V gives CDR1 SGHAT, CDR2 FQDESV (reference sequence). V shed 5 bases, J shed 6 bases, and the junction held 5 bases outside the gene matches. The CDR3 has 14 amino acids. Written as DNA, the CDR3 is TGTGCCAGCAGCCCATTTAGCGGGAGCAATGAGCAGTTCTTC. Its translation is CASSPFSGSNEQFF.

This clone was found a few times. The chain recombines TRBV6-4 with TRBJ2-3, with D possibly TRBD2 on 5 matching bases. Trimming took off 0 bases at V and 0 bases at J, with 10 bases between the two ends. Germline assignment: CDR1 MRHNA and CDR2 SNTAGT. The CDR3 runs to 16 residues. CDR3 protein: CASSDSGVSSTDTQYF. The CDR3 DNA follows: TGTGCCAGCAGTGACTCCGGGGTCTCTAGCACAGATACGCAGTATTTT.

This chain links TRBV7-9 with TRBJ2-5; D uncertain. CDR1 is SEHNR, CDR2 FQNEAQ, per germline (reference sequence). CDR3 length: 11 residues. The V end lost 5 bases, the J end lost 4 bases, and 5 bases lay between the germline ends. The CDR3 sequence: CASSPLETQYF. CDR3 sequence (DNA): TGTGCCAGCAGCCCCCTAGAGACCCAGTACTTC.

V usage is TRBV18 and J usage is TRBJ1-5; 9 bases fit TRBD1. The CDR3 extends over 16 amino acids. Trimming took 5 bases from V and 6 from J; bases not matched to a gene: 11. Germline assignment: CDR1 KGHSH and CDR2 LQKENI. The CDR3 DNA is TGTGCCAGCTCATCCCGGCGGGACAGGGTGTTTCAGCCCCAGCATTTT. Protein sequence: CASSSRRDRVFQPQHF.

The V call is TRBV6-4, the J call TRBJ2-2; D remains unclear. CDR3 length equals 14 residues. Germline CDR1 MRHNA, CDR2 SNTAGT. Trimming pared 4 bases from V and 0 bases from J, leaving 6 bases between. Here the CDR3 DNA reads TGTGCCAGCAGTGTATTCCCGAACACCGGGGAGCTGTTTTTT. Translation: CASSVFPNTGELFF.

This chain uses TRBV19 with TRBJ1-2, with D unclear. The CDR3 is made up of 16 amino acids. V dropped 3 bases and J dropped 4 bases, with 18 bases sitting between them. Looked up from germline, CDR1 is LNHDA and CDR2 is SQIVND (reference sequence). The CDR3 DNA follows: TGTGCCAGTAGTATGAAGAGGTATCCTCGAGGCTATGGCTACACCTTC. Protein: CASSMKRYPRGYGYTF.

The chain couples TRBV11-2 to TRBJ1-1; perhaps TRBD1 as D (5 bases). Germline V gene lookup returns CDR1 SGHAT and CDR2 FQNNGV. Deletions cut 5 bases from V and 1 base from J, with 8 bases between. The CDR3 contains 13 residues. For the CDR3, the DNA is TGTGCCAGCAGCCTGACAGAGAACACTGAAGCTTTCTTT. Its translation: CASSLTENTEAFF.

CDR3 in amino acids: CASSLDGTPYSYEQYV. DNA for the CDR3: TGTGCCAGCAGCTTAGACGGGACTCCTTACTCCTACGAGCAGTACGTC. The chain recombines TRBV7-8 with TRBJ2-7, with D tentatively TRBD2 (6 bases). V lost 1 base and J 0 bases, leaving 13 bases between the germline ends. The CDR3 is 16 amino acids. CDR1 and CDR2 (germline): SGHVS, FQNEAQ.

The chain couples TRBV19 to TRBJ1-2; TRBD1 might be the D (5 bases). There are 14 residues in the CDR3. Germline loops: CDR1 LNHDA, CDR2 SQIVND (reference sequence). The V gene lost 1 base and the J gene lost 2 bases, with 8 bases spanning the gap. The CDR3 is CASSIATANYGYTF. The CDR3 bases are TGTGCCAGTAGTATAGCGACAGCGAACTATGGCTACACCTTC.

This chain joins TRBV6-5 and TRBJ2-1, with a tentative D call TRBD1 (6 bases). V was clipped by 6 bases and J by 10 bases, with 16 bases between them. The CDR3 totals 13 residues. Germline V gene lookup returns CDR1 MNHEY and CDR2 SVGAGI. The CDR3 DNA is TGTGCCAGCAGACGGACAGCCACCCCCGAGCAGTTCTTC. Its protein product is CASRRTATPEQFF.

The chain employs TRBV5-1 and TRBJ1-1; D might be TRBD1 (6 bases). CDR1 SGHRS and CDR2 YFSETQ come from the germline V gene. Trimming left V 0 bases short and J 10 bases short, with 16 bases between. The CDR3 length is 14 residues. CDR3 sequence reads: CASSLDRVEMGAFF. The CDR3 coding sequence is TGCGCCAGCAGCTTGGACAGGGTGGAAATGGGAGCTTTCTTT.

This clone was seen a few times. The V and J genes are TRBV30 and TRBJ1-3; TRBD1 might be the D (5 bases). Germline loops: CDR1 GTSNPN, CDR2 SVGIG (reference sequence). V lost 8 bases and J lost 0, with 8 bases in between. The CDR3 runs 12 residues. The CDR3 DNA sequence: TGTGCCAGGCAGGGCTCTGGAAACACCATATATTTT. Translating gives CARQGSGNTIYF.

J is TRBJ2-5 and V is TRBV4-1; TRBD2 might be the D (6 bases). CDR1 MGHRA and CDR2 YSYEKL come from the germline V gene. The CDR3 loop spans 14 amino acids. Trimming pared 4 bases from V and 2 bases from J, leaving 11 bases between. The CDR3 here is CASSPTGLQETQYF. The CDR3 bases are TGCGCCAGCAGCCCAACTGGACTACAAGAGACCCAGTACTTC.